These 28 T cell receptor beta chains share one sample of origin, sequenced in a study of T-cell reconstitution after alpha-beta-depleted transplantation in children (dated by TCRdb to 2016 to 2018). Library construction relied on PCR. This sample was sequenced with an Illumina HiSeq 2500. TCR library preparation used molecular barcoding, with unique molecular identifiers applied to normalize quantification of the TCRbeta repertoire. The public sequencing data were trimmed at Q25 with fastp and processed into clonotypes with MiXCR by TCRdb, which kept only in-frame beta chains. Each CDR3 protein gets just one entry, which takes the most common genes and DNA from the rows behind it. This sample comprises about 980,000 distinct CDR3 sequences, about 31% of them detected only once. The ten biggest clones cover under 30% of the sample. In the paper's terms, the treatment or condition label means: allogeneic hematopoietic cell transplantation with graft depleted of TCRalphabeta T cells and CD19 B cells.

The sample in question was PBMCs, mostly from graft donor cells, obtained 360 days after TCRalphabeta/CD19-depleted stem cell transplant. Receptor source: a boy under three years old who had a stem cell transplant for SCID, so the T cells may come from the graft donor.

DNA of the CDR3: TGTGCCAGCAGGCCTGGGACAGGGGCCGCAGCTAATGAAAAACTGTTTTTT. Its translation is CASRPGTGAAANEKLFF. V and J are TRBV7-9 and TRBJ1-4; 10 bases line up with TRBD1. The ends lost 6 bases at V and 3 bases at J; junction bases unmatched: 10. CDR1 SEHNR and CDR2 FQNEAQ come from the germline V gene (reference sequence). The CDR3 has 17 residues.

In this sample, this clonotype turned up many times. CDR3 sequence (DNA): TGTGCCAGCACCGGACAGCTCTCCTACGAGCAGTACTTC. Its translation: CASTGQLSYEQYF. The chain combines TRBV2 with TRBJ2-7; D might be TRBD1 (6 bases). V was trimmed by 7 bases and J by 0 bases, leaving 10 bases between them. In germline, CDR1 is SNHLY, CDR2 FYNNEI. The CDR3 has 13 residues.

This sequence joins TRBV29-1 and TRBJ2-2, with D possibly being TRBD1 or TRBD2 (5 bases each). V gave up 7 bases and J gave up 6 bases, with 24 bases separating them. CDR1 is SQVTM and CDR2 is ANQGSEA in the germline V gene. The CDR3 is 16 residues long. The DNA for the CDR3 is TGCAGCGACCCCCCGGGTCGGGGCCCCAACTCCGGGGAGCTGTTTTTT. This encodes CSDPPGRGPNSGELFF.

This chain connects TRBV7-3 to TRBJ2-1, with D perhaps TRBD2 (5 bases). This CDR3 is 15 amino acids long. Germline V gene lookup returns CDR1 SGHTA and CDR2 FQGTGA. V lost 0 bases, J lost 5 bases, and 11 bases lay in between. CDR3 region: CASSLTPGNNNEQFF. The CDR3 coding sequence is TGTGCCAGCAGCTTAACGCCGGGAAATAACAATGAGCAGTTCTTC.

The J gene is TRBJ1-2, the V gene TRBV29-1, with D perhaps TRBD1 (5 bases). Between the trimmed V and J ends, which lost 4 bases and 4 bases, there was a span of 16 bases. There are 14 residues in the CDR3. The V gene's germline CDR1 is SQVTM and CDR2 ANQGSEA. The CDR3 region has the DNA TGCAGCGTTGGCCCGTGGCAGGGAAGCTATGGCTACACCTTC. This encodes CSVGPWQGSYGYTF. Based on the CDR3 plus reference TRBV29-1 and TRBJ1-2, the full variable domain is SAVISQKPSRDICQRGTSLTIQCQVDSQVTMMFWYRQQPGQSLTLIATANQGSEATYESGFVIDKFPISRPNLTFSTLTVSNMSPEDSSIYLCSVGPWQGSYGYTFGSGTRLTVV.

This sequence joins TRBV2 and TRBJ2-7; the D gene could be TRBD1 or TRBD2 (7 bases each). The length of the CDR3 is 16 residues. V was shortened by 6 bases and J by 3 bases, with 21 bases between the two germline ends. Germline-derived CDR1 and CDR2 are SNHLY and FYNNEI. CDR3 DNA sequence: TGTGCCAGCAGGATCGGGGGGACAGCGGTTTTCTACGAGCAGTACTTC. It encodes CASRIGGTAVFYEQYF.

V is TRBV3-1 and J is TRBJ2-1; 11 bases match TRBD2. V trimming: 4 bases; J trimming: 5 bases; junction bases outside the gene matches: 22. The CDR3 loop spans 21 amino acids. CDR1 and CDR2 (germline): LGHDT, YNNKEL (reference sequence). The CDR3 sequence: CASSPAQRASGGFPKHNEQFF. CDR3 coding DNA: TGTGCCAGCAGCCCTGCTCAAAGGGCTAGCGGGGGGTTTCCTAAACACAATGAGCAGTTCTTC.

The chain links TRBV27 to TRBJ2-3, with TRBD2 identical over 8 bases. J lost 5 bases, V lost 2 bases, and 9 bases had no gene match. From germline, CDR1 is MNHEY and CDR2 SMNVEV (reference sequence). The CDR3 covers 16 residues. The CDR3, as DNA: TGTGCCAGCAGTTTACTACTCGGGGGGGGTAAAGATACGCAGTATTTT. Residues: CASSLLLGGGKDTQYF.

This clonotype was seen a few times. The CDR3, as DNA: TGCGCCAGCAGCCCGACAGGGCTAATTGGAGGCTACACCTTC. Protein sequence: CASSPTGLIGGYTF. The rearrangement uses TRBV4-1 and TRBJ1-2; 7 bases align to TRBD1. Germline V CDR1 and CDR2: MGHRA, YSYEKL. The CDR3 covers 14 residues. V gave up 4 bases and J gave up 8 bases; unmatched junction bases: 10.

This clonotype was counted ten times or more. The chain recombines TRBV9 with TRBJ1-1; 8 bases agree with TRBD1. The germline V gene encodes CDR1 SGDLS and CDR2 YYNGEE. V lost 2 bases to trimming and J lost 1 base; unmatched junction nucleotides: 1. The CDR3 is 14 amino acids. The CDR3 loop is CASSVGQGNTEAFF. DNA for the CDR3: TGTGCCAGCAGCGTCGGACAGGGGAACACTGAAGCTTTCTTT. Filled out from reference TRBV9 and TRBJ1-1, the complete variable domain reads DSGVTQTPKHLITATGQRVTLRCSPRSGDLSVYWYQQSLDQGLQFLIQYYNGEERAKGNILERFSAQQFPDLHSELNLSSLELGDSALYFCASSVGQGNTEAFFGQGTRLTVV.

The CDR3 DNA sequence: TGTGCCAGCAGCCTCCGGACTAGCGGGGGGGAGAGCTCCTACAATGAGCAGTTCTTC. It translates to CASSLRTSGGESSYNEQFF. The chain combines TRBV9 with TRBJ2-1, with TRBD2 matching 15 bases. CDR3 length: 19 residues. V dropped 4 bases and J dropped 0; count of bases not matched to a gene: 8. Per the germline V gene, CDR1 is SGDLS and CDR2 is YYNGEE.

This clonotype was detected many times. The chain has TRBV5-6 and TRBJ2-1; no clear D. The CDR3 extends over 18 amino acids. Trimming took 0 bases from V and 0 from J, leaving 16 bases between them. Germline V gene lookup returns CDR1 SGHDT and CDR2 YYEEEE. CDR3 bases: TGTGCCAGCAGCTTGGTAGATTTGGGCCAGACCTCCTACAATGAGCAGTTCTTC. It encodes CASSLVDLGQTSYNEQFF.

This clonotype was detected many times. CDR3 amino acids: CASSRLAGVQETQYF. The CDR3 DNA is TGTGCCAGCAGCCGACTAGCGGGGGTACAAGAGACCCAGTACTTC. V and J are TRBV28 and TRBJ2-5, with TRBD2 matching 12 bases. The CDR3 has 15 amino acids. V lost 6 bases and J lost 2; bases outside the gene matches: 4. The germline CDR1 and CDR2 sequences are MDHEN and SYDVKM. The full variable domain, rest sourced from reference TRBV28 and TRBJ2-5, is DVKVTQSSRYLVKRTGEKVFLECVQDMDHENMFWYRQDPGLGLRLIYFSYDVKMKEKGDIPEGYSVSREKKERFSLILESASTNQTSMYLCASSRLAGVQETQYFGPGTRLLVL.

This clonotype occurred a few times. The chain employs TRBV5-1 and TRBJ2-1; 12 bases map to TRBD2. J lost 8 bases, V lost 6 bases, and 9 bases had no gene match. This CDR3 spans 15 amino acids. Germline assignment: CDR1 SGHRS and CDR2 YFSETQ. The CDR3 bases are TGCGCCAGCACCGATCCTAGCGGGGGGGCCCATGAGCAGTTCTTC. Translated, it gives CASTDPSGGAHEQFF. Based on the CDR3 plus reference TRBV5-1 and TRBJ2-1, the full variable domain is KAGVTQTPRYLIKTRGQQVTLSCSPISGHRSVSWYQQTPGQGLQFLFEYFSETQRNKGNFPGRFSGRQFSNSRSEMNVSTLELGDSALYLCASTDPSGGAHEQFFGPGTRLTVL.

The chain combines TRBV7-8 with TRBJ2-1, with 8 nucleotides matching TRBD1. CDR1 and CDR2 (germline): SGHVS, FQNEAQ. CDR3 length: 14 residues. The ends lost 3 bases at V and 8 bases at J; junction bases unmatched: 6. The CDR3 region is CASSLSSGGHEQFF. CDR3 bases: TGTGCCAGCAGCTTGTCCTCAGGGGGCCATGAGCAGTTCTTC.

Remarks on this clonotype: The CDR3 end shows no conserved phenylalanine or tryptophan, and so a read error is likely. The rearrangement joins TRBV10-3 to TRBJ2-7; 7 bases fit TRBD1. V lost 2 bases to trimming and J lost 0 bases; unmatched junction nucleotides: 19. The CDR3 contains 20 residues. CDR1 is ENHRY, CDR2 SYGVKD, per germline. CDR3 region: CAISEPKLTGRLVFSYEQYL. CDR3 coding DNA: TGTGCCATCAGTGAGCCGAAACTGACAGGGCGACTCGTTTTCTCCTACGAGCAGTACCTC.

This clonotype was found once. This chain links TRBV28 with TRBJ2-7; 7 bases map to TRBD1. Germline trimming cut 7 bases from V and 3 bases from J; bases unmatched to any gene: 9. Germline V gene lookup returns CDR1 MDHEN and CDR2 SYDVKM. The CDR3 is 14 amino acids. CDR3 amino acids: CASTPTGRFYEQYF. As DNA, the CDR3 is TGTGCCAGCACACCGACAGGGCGATTCTACGAGCAGTACTTC. The whole variable domain, remainder taken from reference TRBV28 and TRBJ2-7, is DVKVTQSSRYLVKRTGEKVFLECVQDMDHENMFWYRQDPGLGLRLIYFSYDVKMKEKGDIPEGYSVSREKKERFSLILESASTNQTSMYLCASTPTGRFYEQYFGPGTRLTVT.

The V call is TRBV6-1, the J call TRBJ2-5; a weak D match, TRBD2 (6 bases). This CDR3 region has 15 residues. Germline V gene data show CDR1 as MNHNS and CDR2 as SASEGT. Trimming stripped 7 bases from V and 5 bases from J, with 20 bases between. The CDR3 sequence: CASIQRAAAGETQYF. The CDR3 DNA is TGTGCCAGCATCCAGCGGGCAGCTGCGGGGGAGACCCAGTACTTC.

This clonotype showed up just a few times. This sequence joins TRBV7-9 and TRBJ2-7; TRBD1 matches 8 bases. This CDR3 region has 14 residues. In germline, CDR1 is SEHNR, CDR2 FQNEAQ (reference sequence). V trimming: 5 bases; J trimming: 6 bases; junction bases outside the gene matches: 9. CDR3 region: CASSLSPDRVEQYF. The DNA for the CDR3 is TGTGCCAGCAGCCTCTCCCCGGACAGGGTCGAGCAGTACTTC. The whole variable domain, remainder taken from reference TRBV7-9 and TRBJ2-7, is DTGVSQNPRHKITKRGQNVTFRCDPISEHNRLYWYRQTLGQGPEFLTYFQNEAQLEKSRLLSDRFSAERPKGSFSTLEIQRTEQGDSAMYLCASSLSPDRVEQYFGPGTRLTVT.

The CDR3 loop is CASSSGTSGGHHAYF. The DNA for the CDR3 is TGCGCCAGCAGTTCCGGGACTAGCGGGGGGCACCACGCCTATTTT. This chain joins TRBV10-2 and TRBJ2-3; 15 nucleotides line up with TRBD2. The CDR3 contains 15 residues. With 5 bases clipped from V and 15 bases from J, the junction kept 12 bases outside the gene matches. The germline gives CDR1 WSHSY, CDR2 SAAADI.

This clonotype appeared a few times. The gene calls are TRBV6-2 or TRBV6-3 and TRBJ2-6, with D possibly TRBD2 on 5 matching bases. Trimming pared 6 bases from V and 0 bases from J, leaving 9 bases between. CDR1 and CDR2 from the germline V gene are MNHEY and SVGEGT. The CDR3 covers 15 residues. CDR3 sequence reads: CASRAGSSGANVLTF. In nucleotides, the CDR3 is TGTGCCAGCAGGGCGGGTAGCTCTGGGGCCAACGTCCTGACTTTC.

This clonotype was observed a handful of times. The chain links TRBV6-2 or TRBV6-3 to TRBJ2-1; TRBD2 matches at 13 bases. V shed 5 bases, J shed 3 bases, and the junction held 4 bases outside the gene matches. CDR1 and CDR2 (germline): MNHEY, SVGEGT. The CDR3 runs 16 residues. For the CDR3, the DNA is TGTGCCAGCAGTACCGGACTAGCGGGGGTCTACAATGAGCAGTTCTTC. This sequence encodes CASSTGLAGVYNEQFF.

The CDR3 loop is CSAGGVPPYEQYF. The CDR3 DNA reads as TGCAGTGCTGGGGGGGTCCCCCCCTACGAGCAGTACTTC. V usage is TRBV20-1 and J usage is TRBJ2-7; 7 positions agree with TRBD2. Germline loops: CDR1 DFQATT, CDR2 SNEGSKA (reference sequence). Losses at the gene ends were 5 bases for V and 2 bases for J; bases not matched to a gene: 6. CDR3 length: 13 amino acids.

This clonotype occurred a few times. The V and J genes are TRBV27 and TRBJ2-4; D tentatively fits TRBD1 or TRBD2 (5 bases each). Germline V gives CDR1 MNHEY, CDR2 SMNVEV (reference sequence). V lost 4 bases and J lost 0, with 10 bases in between. The CDR3 totals 15 residues. The CDR3 nucleotides are TGTGCCAGCAGTTCGGGACCGCTAGCCAAAAACATTCAGTACTTC. Encoded protein: CASSSGPLAKNIQYF.

The V call is TRBV7-9, the J call TRBJ1-4, with D perhaps matching TRBD1 (6 bases). The CDR3 extends over 16 amino acids. Trimming removed 3 bases from V and 3 bases from J, with 14 bases in between. Per the germline V gene, CDR1 is SEHNR and CDR2 is FQNEAQ (reference sequence). CDR3 residues: CASSFKGGSPNEKLFF. For the CDR3, the DNA is TGTGCCAGCAGCTTTAAGGGGGGCTCACCTAATGAAAAACTGTTTTTT.

This clonotype was found a few times. The V call is TRBV24-1, the J call TRBJ2-5; possible D gene TRBD1, 5 bases. The CDR3 loop spans 15 amino acids. The V end was cut by 9 bases, the J end by 1 base, with 17 bases between. Germline CDR1 is KGHDR and CDR2 is SFDVKD. The CDR3 region is CATDTRFQGQETQYF. DNA of the CDR3: TGTGCCACCGACACTCGTTTTCAGGGCCAAGAGACCCAGTACTTC.

This clonotype has only a few counts. The chain uses TRBV6-1 and TRBJ1-5; the D is unclear. The CDR3 runs to 14 residues. Germline V lookup: CDR1 MNHNS, CDR2 SASEGT. V shed 5 bases and J shed 9 bases, with 17 bases lying between them. The CDR3 here is CASSPAVGFGPQHF. In nucleotides, the CDR3 is TGTGCCAGCAGTCCGGCGGTAGGTTTTGGGCCCCAGCATTTT.

This clonotype was seen only a few times. The gene calls are TRBV19 and TRBJ1-5; no reliable D call. Germline V gene lookup returns CDR1 LNHDA and CDR2 SQIVND (reference sequence). The CDR3 has 14 amino acids. V lost 3 bases, J lost 3 bases, and 9 bases lay in between. DNA for the CDR3: TGTGCCAGTAGTATTGGGCAGATCAATCAGCCCCAGCATTTT. Its protein product is CASSIGQINQPQHF.